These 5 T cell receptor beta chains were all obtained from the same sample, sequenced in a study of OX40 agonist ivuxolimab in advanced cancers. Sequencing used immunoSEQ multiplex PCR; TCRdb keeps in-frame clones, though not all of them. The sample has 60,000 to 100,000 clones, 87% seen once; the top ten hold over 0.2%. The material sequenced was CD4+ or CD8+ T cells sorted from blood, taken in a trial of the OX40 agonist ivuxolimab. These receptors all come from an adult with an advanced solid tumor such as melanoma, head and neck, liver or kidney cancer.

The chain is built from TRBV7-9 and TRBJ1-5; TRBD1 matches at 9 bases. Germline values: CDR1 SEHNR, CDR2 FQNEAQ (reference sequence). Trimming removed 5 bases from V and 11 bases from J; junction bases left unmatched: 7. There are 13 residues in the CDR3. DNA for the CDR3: TGTGCCAGCAGCACCGGGACAGGGCGGGCCCAGCATTTT. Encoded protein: CASSTGTGRAQHF.

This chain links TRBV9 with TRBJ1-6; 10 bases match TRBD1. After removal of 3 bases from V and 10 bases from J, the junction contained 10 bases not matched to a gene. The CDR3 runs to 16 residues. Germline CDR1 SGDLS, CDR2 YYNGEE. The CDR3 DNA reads TGTGCCAGCAGCGCCACGACAGGGGGCTTAGGGTCACCCCTCCACTTT. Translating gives CASSATTGGLGSPLHF.

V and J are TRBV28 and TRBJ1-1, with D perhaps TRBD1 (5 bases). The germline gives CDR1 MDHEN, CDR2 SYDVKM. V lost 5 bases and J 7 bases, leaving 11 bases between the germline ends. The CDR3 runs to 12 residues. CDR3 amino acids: CASSLGTLEAFF. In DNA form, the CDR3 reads TGTGCCAGCAGTCTAGGGACCCTTGAAGCTTTCTTT.

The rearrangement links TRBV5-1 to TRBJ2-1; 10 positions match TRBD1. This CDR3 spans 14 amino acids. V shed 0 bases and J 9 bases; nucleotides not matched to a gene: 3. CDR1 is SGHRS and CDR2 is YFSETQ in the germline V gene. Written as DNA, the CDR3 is TGCGCCAGCAGCTTGGGACAGGGGGCAGGTGAGCAGTTCTTC. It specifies CASSLGQGAGEQFF.

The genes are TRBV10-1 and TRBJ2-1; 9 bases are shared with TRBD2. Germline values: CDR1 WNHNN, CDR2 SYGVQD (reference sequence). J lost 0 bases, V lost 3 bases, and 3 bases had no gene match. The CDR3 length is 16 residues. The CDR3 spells CASSESSGSSYNEQFF. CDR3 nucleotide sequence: TGCGCCAGCAGTGAAAGTAGCGGGAGCTCCTACAATGAGCAGTTCTTC.